What follows are 23 T cell receptor beta chains derived from one specimen sequenced in a study of blood T cell repertoires in COVID-19. Assay: immunoSEQ multiplex PCR; the TCRdb copy retains only in-frame clones and omits some. The top ten clones hold under 8.5% of a sample with 50,000 to 60,000 clones, 88% of them seen once. The sequenced sample consisted of peripheral blood. Receptor source: a man aged 55-75 years with active COVID-19.

Written as DNA, the CDR3 is TGTGCCAGAAAGCTAGCGACAGAGCAGTTCTTC. Its translation is CARKLATEQFF. The chain couples TRBV2 to TRBJ2-1; TRBD2 might be the D (6 bases). Trimming took off 9 bases at V and 10 bases at J, with 13 bases between the two ends. CDR3 size: 11 residues. Germline CDR1 is SNHLY and CDR2 is FYNNEI.

CDR3 coding DNA: TGTGCCAGCTCACCACCGGGCAGGGTAGTGGAGACTGAAGCTTTCTTT. It yields the protein CASSPPGRVVETEAFF. The chain uses TRBV18 and TRBJ1-1, with TRBD1 as a possible D gene (5 bases). Germline CDR1 KGHSH, CDR2 LQKENI. The CDR3 is 16 residues long. V shed 0 bases and J shed 5 bases, with 16 bases lying between them.

This chain links TRBV6-5 with TRBJ2-4; 9 bases agree with TRBD2. The CDR3 extends over 15 amino acids. With 6 bases clipped from V and 2 bases from J, the junction kept 5 bases outside the gene matches. The V gene's germline CDR1 is MNHEY and CDR2 SVGAGI. DNA of the CDR3: TGTGCCAGCAGGGCGGGAGGGTCATCCAAAAACATTCAGTACTTC. Residues: CASRAGGSSKNIQYF.

V usage is TRBV3-1 (or the pseudogene TRBV3-2) and J usage is TRBJ2-1, with 9 bases aligning to TRBD2. Germline loops: CDR1 LGHDT, CDR2 YNNKEL (reference sequence). The CDR3 length is 16 residues. V dropped 1 base and J dropped 12; count of bases not matched to a gene: 13. In DNA form, the CDR3 reads TGTGCCAGCAGCCAAGGGTGGGCGCGGGAGGGTGTTGGGCAGTTCTTC. Translation gives CASSQGWAREGVGQFF.

V is TRBV5-5 and J is TRBJ2-5; 8 positions match TRBD2. Losses at the gene ends were 0 bases for V and 1 base for J; bases not matched to a gene: 11. The CDR3 totals 18 residues. Germline CDR1 SGHKS, CDR2 YYEKEE (reference sequence). CDR3 sequence: CASSLGPSGLARQETQYF. The DNA of the CDR3 is TGTGCCAGCAGCTTGGGGCCCTCTGGACTAGCACGCCAAGAGACCCAGTACTTC.

The V call is TRBV10-2, the J call TRBJ2-2, with 12 bases identical to TRBD2. This CDR3 spans 16 amino acids. Germline CDR1 and CDR2: WSHSY and SAAADI. After removal of 3 bases from V and 4 bases from J, the junction contained 3 bases not matched to a gene. The CDR3 here is CASSDLAGGFTGELFF. As DNA, the CDR3 is TGCGCCAGCAGTGACCTAGCGGGAGGGTTCACCGGGGAGCTGTTTTTT.

The chain carries TRBV24-1 and TRBJ2-1; 9 positions match TRBD1. Germline V CDR1 and CDR2: KGHDR, SFDVKD. This CDR3 has 15 amino acids. V was clipped by 3 bases and J by 7 bases; unmatched bases: 6. The CDR3 nucleotides are TGTGCCACCAGTGATCCAACAGGGGGCAGGAATGAGCAGTTCTTC. Encoded protein: CATSDPTGGRNEQFF.

This rearrangement joins TRBV7-6 to TRBJ2-3, with D possibly matching TRBD1 (6 bases). V dropped 3 bases and J dropped 0 bases, with 13 bases sitting between them. From germline, CDR1 is SGHVS and CDR2 FNYEAQ. The CDR3 runs to 16 residues. CDR3 sequence: CASSFQGPPSTDTQYF. The CDR3 DNA follows: TGTGCCAGCAGCTTCCAGGGGCCACCTAGCACAGATACGCAGTATTTT. The full variable domain, rest sourced from reference TRBV7-6 and TRBJ2-3, is GAGVSQSPRYKVTKRGQDVALRCDPISGHVSLYWYRQALGQGPEFLTYFNYEAQQDKSGLPNDRFSAERPEGSISTLTIQRTEQRDSAMYRCASSFQGPPSTDTQYFGPGTRLTVL.

The chain employs TRBV5-6 and TRBJ2-7; 8 nucleotides align to TRBD2. This CDR3 has 16 amino acids. CDR1 and CDR2 from the germline V gene are SGHDT and YYEEEE. The V gene end was trimmed by 4 bases and the J gene end by 0 bases; junction bases not matched to a gene: 9. The CDR3 loop is CASSGASGLSSYEQYF. As DNA, the CDR3 is TGTGCCAGCAGCGGGGCTAGCGGGCTGAGCTCCTACGAGCAGTACTTC.

The CDR3 DNA is TGTGCCAGCTCACCACCGCTAGCGGGAGGGGAGACCCAGTACTTC. It yields the protein CASSPPLAGGETQYF. The chain couples TRBV18 to TRBJ2-5; TRBD2 matches at 12 bases. CDR3 size: 15 residues. The V segment lost 0 bases and the J segment 5 bases; nucleotides outside the gene matches: 1. The germline gives CDR1 KGHSH, CDR2 LQKENI.

V usage is TRBV10-3 and J usage is TRBJ2-1; 12 nucleotides agree with TRBD2. V lost 8 bases, J lost 0 bases, and 5 bases stayed unmatched. This CDR3 region has 16 residues. The V gene's germline CDR1 is ENHRY and CDR2 SYGVKD. The CDR3 reads CAISGLAGNSYNEQFF. Here the CDR3 DNA reads TGTGCCATCTCCGGACTAGCGGGGAACTCCTACAATGAGCAGTTCTTC.

This clone has only one observation. This chain uses TRBV7-2 with TRBJ2-5; D gene uncertain. CDR3 length: 11 amino acids. Per the germline V gene, CDR1 is SGHTA and CDR2 is FQGNSA. With 7 bases removed from V and 7 bases from J, the gap between germline ends came to 10 bases. The DNA of the CDR3 is TGTGCCAGCACCCTCGGAGTGACCCAGTACTTC. Its translation: CASTLGVTQYF.

This chain joins TRBV9 and TRBJ2-7; 8 positions agree with TRBD1. Germline assignment: CDR1 SGDLS and CDR2 YYNGEE. This CDR3 has 16 amino acids. The ends lost 4 bases at V and 0 bases at J; junction bases unmatched: 9. The CDR3 nucleotides are TGTGCCAGCAGCCTTGGACAGGGTGATGACTCCTACGAGCAGTACTTC. This gives the protein CASSLGQGDDSYEQYF.

This chain links TRBV19 with TRBJ2-3; 10 bases agree with TRBD2. The CDR3 consists of 18 residues. V lost 3 bases, J lost 0 bases, and 9 bases stayed unmatched. Germline CDR1 reads LNHDA; CDR2 reads SQIVND (reference sequence). The CDR3 protein is CASSIQILAGVSTDTQYF. The CDR3 DNA reads as TGTGCCAGTAGTATTCAGATTCTAGCGGGAGTAAGCACAGATACGCAGTATTTT.

The chain has TRBV27 and TRBJ2-7; no reliable D call. Trimming cost V 3 bases and J 3 bases, with 6 bases left between them. CDR1 is MNHEY and CDR2 is SMNVEV in the germline V gene (reference sequence). CDR3 length equals 12 residues. As DNA, the CDR3 is TGTGCCAGCAGTTTGAACGGCTACGAGCAGTACTTC. Protein sequence: CASSLNGYEQYF.

The chain carries TRBV20-1 and TRBJ2-5, with 13 bases aligning to TRBD2. Looked up from germline, CDR1 is DFQATT and CDR2 is SNEGSKA (reference sequence). With V trimmed by 3 bases and J by 5 bases, 9 bases remained unmatched. The CDR3 contains 16 residues. The CDR3 region has the DNA TGCAGTGCTAGTCTAGGACTAGCGGGAGAGTGGGAGACCCAGTACTTC. As protein: CSASLGLAGEWETQYF.

The chain combines TRBV2 with TRBJ1-2; 8 bases align to TRBD1. The length of the CDR3 is 17 residues. Germline loops: CDR1 SNHLY, CDR2 FYNNEI. V shed 7 bases, J shed 3 bases, and the junction held 16 bases outside the gene matches. The CDR3 reads CASTRNPAGGSDYGYTF. CDR3 nucleotide sequence: TGTGCCAGCACCCGAAACCCCGCAGGGGGCAGTGACTATGGCTACACCTTC.

This chain connects TRBV9 to TRBJ2-3, with D uncertain. Trimming shortened V by 0 bases and J by 2 bases, and 7 bases separated the two germline ends. CDR1 is SGDLS, CDR2 YYNGEE, per germline. The CDR3 loop spans 14 amino acids. The CDR3 DNA reads as TGTGCCAGCAGCGTAGTACAGATCACAGATACGCAGTATTTT. Amino acids: CASSVVQITDTQYF.

This clone has a single count. The chain carries TRBV19 and TRBJ2-5; D possibly corresponds to TRBD1 (6 bases). The CDR3 has 13 amino acids. Germline CDR1 reads LNHDA; CDR2 reads SQIVND (reference sequence). The V end lost 6 bases, the J end lost 7 bases, and 15 bases lay between the germline ends. This CDR3 reads CASRETGGGTQYF. CDR3 DNA: TGTGCCAGTAGGGAGACAGGTGGGGGGACCCAGTACTTC.

The chain is built from TRBV3-1 (or the pseudogene TRBV3-2) and TRBJ2-2, with 9 positions matching TRBD2. CDR1 and CDR2 (germline): LGHDT, YNNKEL (reference sequence). The CDR3 is 17 amino acids. V lost 0 bases to trimming and J lost 6 bases; unmatched junction nucleotides: 8. In nucleotides, the CDR3 is TGTGCCAGCAGCCAAGATGCTGCGGGAGGGCCCCCCGGGGAGCTGTTTTTT. Protein: CASSQDAAGGPPGELFF.

V gene TRBV19 combines with J gene TRBJ1-5, with 9 bases matching TRBD1. V gave up 5 bases and J gave up 6 bases; unmatched junction bases: 8. The germline V gene encodes CDR1 LNHDA and CDR2 SQIVND (reference sequence). The CDR3 has 15 residues. CDR3 bases: TGTGCCAGTAGTTTCGGGACAGGGAGTACTCAGCCCCAGCATTTT. It is translated as CASSFGTGSTQPQHF.

The rearrangement joins TRBV7-3 to TRBJ2-1, with D perhaps matching TRBD2 (6 bases). The V end was cut by 5 bases, the J end by 9 bases, with 11 bases between. CDR3 length: 12 residues. Germline loops: CDR1 SGHTA, CDR2 FQGTGA. In DNA form, the CDR3 reads TGTGCCAGCAGCACCCAGGGAGGTGAGCAGTTCTTC. This translates into CASSTQGGEQFF.

The rearrangement joins TRBV18 to TRBJ2-7; TRBD2 aligns across 12 bases. J lost 3 bases, V lost 6 bases, and 6 bases had no gene match. The CDR3 runs to 15 residues. CDR1 and CDR2 from the germline V gene are KGHSH and LQKENI. The CDR3 nucleotides are TGTGCCAGCTCTCCCGGACTAGCGGGGTTCTACGAGCAGTACTTC. The encoded protein is CASSPGLAGFYEQYF.